A single sample gave rise to the 23 T cell receptor beta chains below, sequenced in a study of blood T cell repertoires in COVID-19. Repertoires were generated with immunoSEQ multiplex PCR, while TCRdb's copy carries only in-frame clones and drops some. The repertoire consists of under 200,000 clones, with approximately 83% occurring once and the leading ten covering approximately 13%. The sequencing input was peripheral blood. The receptor source for this set is a man between 65 and 80 years old who had recovered from COVID-19.

V usage is TRBV28 and J usage is TRBJ2-7, with 7 bases that match TRBD1. J lost 4 bases, V lost 5 bases, and 5 bases had no gene match. The germline V gene encodes CDR1 MDHEN and CDR2 SYDVKM. This CDR3 contains 13 residues. CDR3: CASSTTGPYEQYF. The CDR3 DNA reads TGTGCCAGCAGTACGACAGGGCCGTACGAGCAGTACTTC.

The chain couples TRBV21-1 to TRBJ2-7; TRBD2, the D gene given by the table, was not confirmed from the DNA. TRBV21-1 is described as a pseudogene. This CDR3 is built from 19 residues. The DNA of the CDR3 is TGTGCCAGCAGGAGGTCTCCTACCGGGACTAGCGGGAGGGCCGGCGAGCAGTACTTC. Amino acid sequence: CASRRSPTGTSGRAGEQYF.

The CDR3 nucleotides are TGCGCCAGCAGCTACGGGACTAGTAACTACGAGCAGTACTTC. Translating gives CASSYGTSNYEQYF. The chain links TRBV5-1 to TRBJ2-7, with 8 nucleotides matching TRBD2. Looked up from germline, CDR1 is SGHRS and CDR2 is YFSETQ. The length of the CDR3 is 14 residues. The V and J ends lost 3 bases and 3 bases, in that order; junction bases with no gene match: 5.

The chain joins TRBV19 to TRBJ2-1, with D unresolved. The CDR3 is 16 residues long. Germline lookup yields CDR1 LNHDA and CDR2 SQIVND (reference sequence). V lost 5 bases and J lost 2, with 16 bases in between. CDR3 in amino acids: CASSPYSGSTYNEQFF. In nucleotides, the CDR3 is TGTGCCAGTAGTCCCTACTCCGGGTCCACCTACAATGAGCAGTTCTTC.

This clone was picked up one time. The rearrangement joins TRBV18 to TRBJ1-2; 8 bases match TRBD1. Germline assignment: CDR1 KGHSH and CDR2 LQKENI. V shed 4 bases, J shed 8 bases, and the junction held 15 bases outside the gene matches. The CDR3 sequence is 16 residues long. This CDR3 reads CASSLFPADRGNGYTF. In DNA, the CDR3 is TGTGCCAGCTCACTCTTCCCCGCTGACAGGGGAAACGGCTACACCTTC.

This chain joins TRBV7-6 and TRBJ2-1; 9 bases are a match to TRBD1. The germline V gene has CDR1 SGHVS and CDR2 FNYEAQ. The CDR3 spans 16 residues. The V segment lost 5 bases and the J segment 3 bases; nucleotides outside the gene matches: 8. This CDR3 is CASSPTRQGDYNEQFF. DNA of the CDR3: TGTGCCAGCAGCCCGACTAGACAGGGGGACTACAATGAGCAGTTCTTC.

The rearrangement joins TRBV18 to TRBJ2-7; 8 nucleotides align to TRBD1. This CDR3 is built from 16 residues. The germline V gene has CDR1 KGHSH and CDR2 LQKENI. V dropped 5 bases and J dropped 6; count of bases not matched to a gene: 15. In DNA form, the CDR3 reads TGTGCCAGCTCAGCCCCCCCCGGGACAGGAGGGGTCGAGCAGTACTTC. As protein: CASSAPPGTGGVEQYF.

This CDR3 reads CASSQDRAITAAETQYF. The CDR3 coding sequence is TGCGCCAGCAGCCAAGATCGAGCGATCACGGCGGCGGAGACCCAGTACTTC. The J gene is TRBJ2-5, the V gene TRBV4-3; unclear D gene. Trimming stripped 0 bases from V and 5 bases from J, with 19 bases between. CDR1 and CDR2 (germline): LGHNA, YSLEER. This CDR3 has 17 amino acids.

V gene TRBV4-1 combines with J gene TRBJ2-1, with 7 bases that match TRBD2. The germline gives CDR1 MGHRA, CDR2 YSYEKL. After removal of 1 base from V and 4 bases from J, the junction contained 4 bases not matched to a gene. The CDR3 is made up of 15 amino acids. DNA of the CDR3: TGCGCCAGCAGCCAAGGGGGGGGAGGGTACAATGAGCAGTTCTTC. Protein product: CASSQGGGGYNEQFF.

This sequence joins TRBV28 and TRBJ1-1; tentative D call: TRBD1 (5 bases). V lost 2 bases to trimming and J lost 7 bases, with 17 bases between them. In germline, CDR1 is MDHEN, CDR2 SYDVKM. This CDR3 spans 15 amino acids. The CDR3 DNA reads TGTGCCAGCAGTTTAACCCCGTGGGGCCGAAATGAAGCTTTCTTT. It codes for CASSLTPWGRNEAFF.

CDR3 sequence: CASSPSLAGSSGELFF. In DNA, the CDR3 is TGTGCCAGCAGCCCCTCACTAGCGGGATCTTCCGGGGAGCTGTTTTTT. This chain uses TRBV3-1 (or the pseudogene TRBV3-2) with TRBJ2-2; 10 bases are shared with TRBD2. CDR1 is LGHDT and CDR2 is YNNKEL in the germline V gene (reference sequence). The CDR3 covers 16 residues. Trimming removed 4 bases from V and 6 bases from J; junction bases left unmatched: 8.

This clone showed up just a few times. V gene TRBV14 combines with J gene TRBJ2-3; 12 nucleotides line up with TRBD2. The J segment lost 4 bases and the V segment lost 2 bases, leaving 10 bases of the junction unmatched. From germline, CDR1 is SGHDN and CDR2 FVKESK. There are 18 residues in the CDR3. DNA for the CDR3: TGTGCCAGCAGCCAAACCCCCGGGGGACTAGCGGGCTCAGATACGCAGTATTTT. Protein product: CASSQTPGGLAGSDTQYF. The full variable domain, with the rest looked up from reference TRBV14 and TRBJ2-3, is EAGVTQFPSHSVIEKGQTVTLRCDPISGHDNLYWYRRVMGKEIKFLLHFVKESKQDESGMPNNRFLAERTGGTYSTLKVQPAELEDSGVYFCASSQTPGGLAGSDTQYFGPGTRLTVL.

The chain couples TRBV7-2 to TRBJ2-7; the match to TRBD2 covers 8 bases. CDR1 is SGHTA and CDR2 is FQGNSA in the germline V gene. There are 16 residues in the CDR3. With 3 bases clipped from V and 2 bases from J, the junction kept 9 bases outside the gene matches. CDR3 amino acids: CASSLSGGGQPYEQYF. The CDR3, as DNA: TGTGCCAGCAGCTTGTCCGGGGGGGGGCAGCCCTACGAGCAGTACTTC.

This clone was seen a single time. The chain couples TRBV5-6 to TRBJ1-2, with TRBD1 identical over 8 bases. The V segment lost 8 bases and the J segment 3 bases; nucleotides outside the gene matches: 9. This CDR3 is 14 amino acids long. The germline V gene has CDR1 SGHDT and CDR2 YYEEEE. DNA of the CDR3: TGTGCCAGTTTTCTCGACAGGGGCGACTATGGCTACACCTTC. It yields the protein CASFLDRGDYGYTF. Looking up the rest from reference TRBV5-6 and TRBJ1-2 gives the full variable domain: DAGVTQSPTHLIKTRGQQVTLRCSPKSGHDTVSWYQQALGQGPQFIFQYYEEEERQRGNFPDRFSGHQFPNYSSELNVNALLLGDSALYLCASFLDRGDYGYTFGSGTRLTVV.

This chain joins TRBV6-1 and TRBJ1-1; D unresolved. Germline assignment: CDR1 MNHNS and CDR2 SASEGT. This CDR3 has 16 residues. V lost 6 bases to trimming and J lost 4 bases, with 21 bases between them. In DNA form, the CDR3 reads TGTGCCAGCAGCGAATACCCCCCACCGACGGGCACTGAAGCTTTCTTT. Translation: CASSEYPPPTGTEAFF.

This chain links TRBV25-1 with TRBJ1-1, with D tentatively TRBD1 (5 bases). Trimming stripped 6 bases from V and 4 bases from J, with 9 bases between. Germline lookup yields CDR1 MGHDK and CDR2 SYGVNS. This CDR3 has 12 residues. For the CDR3, the DNA is TGTGCCAGCAGGCAGGGTGCCACTGAAGCTTTCTTT. Its translation is CASRQGATEAFF.

This chain joins TRBV3-1 (or the pseudogene TRBV3-2) and TRBJ1-2; 11 bases agree with TRBD1. CDR3 length: 15 residues. Germline trimming cut 1 base from V and 4 bases from J; bases unmatched to any gene: 2. CDR1 is LGHDT, CDR2 YNNKEL, per germline (reference sequence). The CDR3 sequence is CASSQGGQGGYGYTF. The CDR3 region has the DNA TGTGCCAGCAGCCAAGGGGGACAGGGGGGCTATGGCTACACCTTC.

The V call is TRBV3-1 (or the pseudogene TRBV3-2), the J call TRBJ2-2, with a tentative D call TRBD2 (6 bases). The CDR3 totals 16 residues. Germline lookup yields CDR1 LGHDT and CDR2 YNNKEL (reference sequence). V gave up 1 base and J gave up 6 bases, with 15 bases separating them. CDR3 DNA sequence: TGTGCCAGCAGCCAAGGTCTCTTAGGGACTGCCGGGGAGCTGTTTTTT. Protein: CASSQGLLGTAGELFF.

This chain uses TRBV6-1 with TRBJ2-7; no firm D call. The germline V gene encodes CDR1 MNHNS and CDR2 SASEGT. With 4 bases removed from V and 4 bases from J, the gap between germline ends came to 8 bases. This CDR3 is built from 12 residues. DNA of the CDR3: TGTGCCAGCAGTGTAGCAGCGTACGAGCAGTACTTC. This gives the protein CASSVAAYEQYF.

This clone was detected a few times. The rearrangement uses TRBV2 and TRBJ2-1; weak D call: TRBD2 (6 bases). The V gene lost 6 bases and the J gene lost 7 bases, with 19 bases spanning the gap. The CDR3 has 15 residues. Germline-derived CDR1 and CDR2 are SNHLY and FYNNEI. The CDR3 loop reads CASRTGLGGGNEQFF. As DNA, the CDR3 is TGTGCCAGCAGGACGGGACTCGGCGGCGGGAATGAGCAGTTCTTC.

The chain has TRBV30 and TRBJ2-1; 13 nucleotides match TRBD2. Germline V gives CDR1 GTSNPN, CDR2 SVGIG (reference sequence). The CDR3 has 15 amino acids. Trimming at V came to 3 bases and at J to 8 bases, leaving 7 bases not matched to a gene. The CDR3, as DNA: TGTGCCTGGAGCAGGACTAGCGGGAGTAACGATGAGCAGTTCTTC. Protein sequence: CAWSRTSGSNDEQFF. Combining the CDR3 with reference TRBV30 and TRBJ2-1 gives the whole variable domain SQTIHQWPATLVQPVGSPLSLECTVEGTSNPNLYWYRQAAGRGLQLLFYSVGIGQISSEVPQNLSASRPQDRQFILSSKKLLLSDSGFYLCAWSRTSGSNDEQFFGPGTRLTVL.

The chain is built from TRBV20-1 and TRBJ1-5, with TRBD1 matching over 7 bases. The germline V gene has CDR1 DFQATT and CDR2 SNEGSKA (reference sequence). V was pared by 3 bases and J by 0 bases, with 5 bases of the junction left unmatched. The CDR3 length is 15 residues. CDR3 loop: CSASRGPYSNQPQHF. CDR3 DNA: TGCAGTGCTAGTAGGGGGCCTTATAGCAATCAGCCCCAGCATTTT.

The chain is built from TRBV18 and TRBJ1-5; 7 nucleotides agree with TRBD1. The CDR3 runs 16 residues. Germline lookup yields CDR1 KGHSH and CDR2 LQKENI. With 6 bases clipped from V and 1 base from J, the junction kept 9 bases outside the gene matches. The CDR3 nucleotides are TGTGCCAGCTCCCCCGGGAACAGGGGCAGCAATCAGCCCCAGCATTTT. Its protein is CASSPGNRGSNQPQHF.